This paragraph covers one TCR beta chain sequence. It has no known antigen specificity. No base-level quality is on record; no much larger clone is a single base apart. The CDR3 sequence holds 18 residues, the cysteine and phenylalanine included. The CDR3 DNA has 54 bases and is translated from base 1. Trimming takes 2 bases off V and 0 bases off J; junction bases not matched to a gene: 13. The germline V gene yields LGHNA for CDR1 and YNFKEQ for CDR2. The data stem from a study of blood T cell repertoires in COVID-19 (dated by TCRdb to the early 2020s). Regarding the complete study: Samples from collaborators originated in the United States, Italy and Spain and spanned both the acute and convalescent phases of COVID-19. The prospective study material was composed of cDNA or gDNA derived from T cells, B-cell-depleted T cells, or PBMCs. Subjects who had been exposed to COVID-19, were actively infected with it, or had recovered from it provided the deeply sampled blood TCRbeta repertoires that made up the dataset. The repertoires were released in a freely available public database intended as a resource for research on the immune response to SARS-CoV-2. The samples were drawn from the first 160 participants of the ongoing ImmuneRACE study and from more than 1,000 subjects provided by 6 global collaborators. Nearly every sample came with metadata listing a de-identified subject ID, COVID-19 status, age in years and sex. Where available, HLA class I and class II types were taken from metadata supplied by the sample provider and were not determined by assay-based typing.

TCRbeta CDR3 regions were amplified from genomic DNA by means of the immunoSEQ Assay, a bias-controlled multiplex PCR. For the original study's pipeline: Nucleated cell counts per sample were estimated from amplification of reference gene primers within the assay. To quantify the absolute abundance of each unique TCRbeta CDR3 rearrangement, sequence reads were collapsed and filtered. For each sample, productive Simpson clonality was calculated by taking the square root of Simpson's diversity index across productive rearrangements. Imported from immuneACCESS, the table was reduced by TCRdb to in-frame sequences with V and J called. These copies leave out some clones; in studies compared against another copy, an unresolved V gene accounts for under half, and the cause of the remainder is not known. Clone size and the V and J calls come from that table; the DNA yielded D and trimming. Counted in this sample were approximately 270,000 clones; approximately 85% of them appeared once. The ten largest clones take up about 4.1% of the sample.

General conclusions and limits of the study: How much clinical and demographic metadata was included differed by source and by participant, and the metadata was provided uncurated.

In the prospective study, participants were about 18 to 90 years old, resided in around 25 geographic areas of the United States, and were enrolled through a virtual design. In the prospective study, participants were assigned to cohorts based on the clinical history participants reported in a screening survey and a study questionnaire. For ImmuneRACE Cohort 3, a participant was defined as recovered based on two consecutive negative NP/OP PCR tests, clearance by a healthcare professional, or resolution of symptoms. Each participant in the prospective study had whole blood, serum and a nasopharyngeal or oropharyngeal swab collected by mobile phlebotomists. Prospective study participants could optionally give additional blood draws and questionnaires over a 2-month period. Before DNA extraction, prospective study blood samples were shipped either frozen or at room temperature.

The sample consisted of PBMCs or T cells enriched from blood (not recorded which). The chain is assembled from TRBV4-2 and TRBJ2-7, with 7 bases in between that match TRBD1. The receptor's source is a woman aged 30 to 39 who had recovered from COVID-19. The DNA sequence is given as TGTGCCAGCAGCCAAAGTGTGCCAAGGGACAGTTCCTCCTACGAGCAGTACTTC. Translated, this gives CASSQSVPRDSSSYEQYF.